The 23 T cell receptor beta chains reported below all come from one sample, sequenced in a study of T cell responses to AZD1222 COVID-19 vaccine (TCRdb year 2021). Explained via the paper, the time point label denotes: baseline before first vaccination. Library prep was done by the immunoSEQ multiplex PCR assay. Sourced from immuneACCESS, this table was stored by TCRdb with only in-frame sequences that have V and J called. A share of the clones is absent; for the studies checked, an unresolved V gene accounts for under half, and the remainder has no known explanation. The sample table lists around 58,000 clones, 84% of them with a count of one. Of the sample, approximately 10% falls within the top ten clones. Sequenced material: peripheral blood, taken on day 0 of AZD1222 vaccination. The receptor set was obtained from an adult in good health.

The rearrangement links TRBV19 to TRBJ2-3; TRBD1 might be the D (6 bases). The ends were cut back, 11 bases at V and 1 base at J, with 28 bases in the middle. The CDR3 covers 18 residues. Germline lookup yields CDR1 LNHDA and CDR2 SQIVND (reference sequence). The CDR3 region is CAQPFHLHREIRTDTQYF. The CDR3 DNA is TGTGCCCAACCTTTTCACCTTCACAGGGAGATACGCACAGATACGCAGTATTTT. The full variable domain, rest sourced from reference TRBV19 and TRBJ2-3, is DGGITQSPKYLFRKEGQNVTLSCEQNLNHDAMYWYRQDPGQGLRLIYYSQIVNDFQKGDIAEGYSVSREKKESFPLTVTSAQKNPTAFYLCAQPFHLHREIRTDTQYFGPGTRLTVL.

The V call is TRBV5-1, the J call TRBJ2-1; tentatively, D is TRBD1 or TRBD2 (5 bases each). Germline assignment: CDR1 SGHRS and CDR2 YFSETQ. CDR3 size: 14 residues. The ends were cut back, 0 bases at V and 4 bases at J, with 8 bases in the middle. This chain's CDR3 is CASSLAGAYNEQFF. CDR3 DNA sequence: TGCGCCAGCAGCTTGGCCGGGGCATACAATGAGCAGTTCTTC.

This chain uses TRBV10-3 with TRBJ1-4, with TRBD1 as a possible D gene (5 bases). The CDR3 length is 14 residues. CDR1 and CDR2 (germline): ENHRY, SYGVKD. V was shortened by 4 bases and J by 3 bases, with 9 bases between the two germline ends. The CDR3 protein is CAISAAGSNEKLFF. CDR3 DNA: TGTGCCATCAGTGCGGCAGGGTCTAATGAAAAACTGTTTTTT.

CDR3 region: CASSTNRRSSYEQYF. In nucleotides, the CDR3 is TGTGCCAGCAGTACAAACAGAAGGAGCTCCTACGAGCAGTACTTC. The rearrangement uses TRBV6-5 and TRBJ2-7; D is unresolved. The CDR3 covers 15 residues. V lost 5 bases to trimming and J lost 0 bases, with 14 bases between them. From germline, CDR1 is MNHEY and CDR2 SVGAGI.

The chain has TRBV5-6 and TRBJ1-6, with D unclear. The CDR3 is 15 amino acids. Trimming took off 0 bases at V and 10 bases at J, with 14 bases between the two ends. Germline V gene sequence: CDR1 SGHDT, CDR2 YYEEEE. The CDR3 here is CASSLDTSGQSPLHF. The CDR3 DNA reads as TGTGCCAGCAGCTTGGACACCTCCGGGCAATCACCCCTCCACTTT.

The chain is built from TRBV24-1 and TRBJ1-5; D call uncertain. Between the trimmed V and J ends, which lost 2 bases and 7 bases, there was a span of 14 bases. Per the germline V gene, CDR1 is KGHDR and CDR2 is SFDVKD. There are 15 residues in the CDR3. CDR3 loop: CATSDYFWVGQPQHF. CDR3 coding DNA: TGTGCCACCAGTGATTATTTTTGGGTGGGCCAGCCCCAGCATTTT.

V usage is TRBV15 and J usage is TRBJ2-2; D ambiguous. CDR1 is LNHNV, CDR2 YYDKDF, per germline (reference sequence). This CDR3 contains 13 residues. V was pared by 4 bases and J by 5 bases, with 8 bases between. CDR3 in amino acids: CATSKLETGELFF. The CDR3 bases are TGTGCCACCAGCAAGCTCGAAACCGGGGAGCTGTTTTTT. Based on the CDR3 plus reference TRBV15 and TRBJ2-2, the full variable domain is DAMVIQNPRYQVTQFGKPVTLSCSQTLNHNVMYWYQQKSSQAPKLLFHYYDKDFNNEADTPDNFQSRRPNTSFCFLDIRSPGLGDTAMYLCATSKLETGELFFGEGSRLTVL.

The chain is built from TRBV5-6 and TRBJ1-2; no definite D call. CDR1 is SGHDT, CDR2 YYEEEE, per germline. This CDR3 comprises 11 residues. Trimming removed 3 bases at V and 4 bases at J, with 4 bases between. This chain's CDR3 is CASSSSYGYTF. The CDR3 bases are TGTGCCAGCAGCTCGTCCTATGGCTACACCTTC. The full variable domain, with the rest looked up from reference TRBV5-6 and TRBJ1-2, is DAGVTQSPTHLIKTRGQQVTLRCSPKSGHDTVSWYQQALGQGPQFIFQYYEEEERQRGNFPDRFSGHQFPNYSSELNVNALLLGDSALYLCASSSSYGYTFGSGTRLTVV.

This clone was seen just once. The chain joins TRBV15 to TRBJ2-7; 8 nucleotides agree with TRBD2. V dropped 3 bases and J dropped 3; count of bases not matched to a gene: 1. Germline V lookup: CDR1 LNHNV, CDR2 YYDKDF (reference sequence). The length of the CDR3 is 13 residues. In DNA form, the CDR3 reads TGTGCCACCAGCAGTGGGACTAGCTACGAGCAGTACTTC. Amino acid sequence: CATSSGTSYEQYF.

This chain connects TRBV11-2 to TRBJ2-3; 9 positions agree with TRBD2. The V segment lost 2 bases and the J segment 6 bases; nucleotides outside the gene matches: 9. The CDR3 runs to 16 residues. CDR1 SGHAT and CDR2 FQNNGV come from the germline V gene. CDR3 in amino acids: CASSLTDSGSGDTQYF. In nucleotides, the CDR3 is TGTGCCAGCAGCTTAACTGATAGCGGGAGTGGGGATACGCAGTATTTT. The variable domain in full, with the rest retrieved from reference TRBV11-2 and TRBJ2-3, is EAGVAQSPRYKIIEKRQSVAFWCNPISGHATLYWYQQILGQGPKLLIQFQNNGVVDDSQLPKDRFSAERLKGVDSTLKIQPAKLEDSAVYLCASSLTDSGSGDTQYFGPGTRLTVL.

This clone was counted between two and nine times. This sequence joins TRBV19 and TRBJ1-5, with D hard to call. Germline CDR1 and CDR2: LNHDA and SQIVND (reference sequence). V lost 3 bases and J lost 0, with 12 bases in between. CDR3 length: 16 amino acids. Written as DNA, the CDR3 is TGTGCCAGTAGTATCTGGGCAGTCTCTAGCAATCAGCCCCAGCATTTT. Its translation: CASSIWAVSSNQPQHF.

This clone appeared a single time. The chain uses TRBV7-3 and TRBJ1-1, with D tentatively TRBD1 (5 bases). Germline V lookup: CDR1 SGHTA, CDR2 FQGTGA. The CDR3 loop spans 12 amino acids. With 10 bases removed from V and 4 bases from J, the gap between germline ends came to 13 bases. In DNA form, the CDR3 reads TGTGCCACCGGGGGATCCCTCACTGAAGCTTTCTTT. The encoded protein is CATGGSLTEAFF.

This clone was seen a handful of times. This rearrangement joins TRBV5-5 to TRBJ1-4, with D possibly matching TRBD1 (6 bases). Looked up from germline, CDR1 is SGHKS and CDR2 is YYEKEE (reference sequence). With 4 bases removed from V and 4 bases from J, the gap between germline ends came to 20 bases. The CDR3 is 17 residues long. The CDR3 sequence is CASSSRATGSNNEKLFF. The CDR3 region has the DNA TGTGCCAGCAGCAGCCGAGCCACAGGGTCAAATAATGAAAAACTGTTTTTT.

The chain couples TRBV5-1 to TRBJ1-6; 8 nucleotides agree with TRBD1. With V trimmed by 4 bases and J by 6 bases, 9 bases remained unmatched. Germline CDR1 and CDR2: SGHRS and YFSETQ. The CDR3 extends over 16 amino acids. The CDR3 nucleotides are TGCGCCAGCAGCCCGGAGACAGGGGCCCTTAATTCACCCCTCCACTTT. This codes for CASSPETGALNSPLHF.

CDR3 residues: CASSLLAASTDTQYF. Here the CDR3 DNA reads TGCGCCAGCAGCCTCTTAGCGGCGAGCACAGATACGCAGTATTTT. This chain connects TRBV4-3 to TRBJ2-3, with D perhaps matching TRBD2 (6 bases). This CDR3 comprises 15 residues. Germline-derived CDR1 and CDR2 are LGHNA and YSLEER. With 4 bases removed from V and 0 bases from J, the gap between germline ends came to 11 bases.

The chain has TRBV19 and TRBJ2-7; no definite D call. Germline values: CDR1 LNHDA, CDR2 SQIVND (reference sequence). V gave up 4 bases and J gave up 2 bases, with 12 bases separating them. The CDR3 loop spans 14 amino acids. This CDR3 is CASSTPSRPYEQYF. The CDR3 DNA is TGTGCCAGTAGTACCCCCTCGAGGCCCTACGAGCAGTACTTC.

The J gene is TRBJ1-4, the V gene TRBV30; TRBD1 agrees at 11 bases. The CDR3 is 15 residues long. Germline CDR1 GTSNPN, CDR2 SVGIG (reference sequence). The V and J ends lost 1 base and 8 bases, in that order; junction bases with no gene match: 6. The CDR3 loop is CAWSEGTGGREKLFF. CDR3 in DNA: TGTGCCTGGAGTGAGGGGACAGGGGGAAGGGAAAAACTGTTTTTT.

The chain links TRBV19 to TRBJ1-2; 8 positions agree with TRBD1. CDR3 length equals 15 residues. Trimming took 2 bases from V and 2 from J; bases not matched to a gene: 4. CDR1 and CDR2 from the germline V gene are LNHDA and SQIVND (reference sequence). The CDR3 region has the DNA TGTGCCAGTAGTATAAAGGCAGGGGGCAACTATGGCTACACCTTC. It yields the protein CASSIKAGGNYGYTF.

The chain couples TRBV28 to TRBJ1-2, with D uncertain. CDR1 MDHEN and CDR2 SYDVKM come from the germline V gene. The V and J ends lost 7 bases and 2 bases respectively, with 14 bases between them. The CDR3 extends over 14 amino acids. DNA for the CDR3: TGTGCCAGCATCCGGTCTGGCAGGAACTATGGCTACACCTTC. It is translated as CASIRSGRNYGYTF.

The J gene is TRBJ2-7, the V gene TRBV2; 9 nucleotides align to TRBD2. Trimming took 7 bases from V and 4 from J; bases not matched to a gene: 11. The CDR3 is made up of 15 amino acids. The germline V gene encodes CDR1 SNHLY and CDR2 FYNNEI. DNA of the CDR3: TGTGCCAGCAAACTAACGGGGACTAGCAGGTACGAGCAGTACTTC. This sequence encodes CASKLTGTSRYEQYF. The full variable domain, its missing parts supplied by reference TRBV2 and TRBJ2-7, is EPEVTQTPSHQVTQMGQEVILRCVPISNHLYFYWYRQILGQKVEFLVSFYNNEISEKSEIFDDQFSVERPDGSNFTLKIRSTKLEDSAMYFCASKLTGTSRYEQYFGPGTRLTVT.

This clone was detected only a few times. This chain links TRBV15 with TRBJ2-1; 11 bases are shared with TRBD2. Germline V gene lookup returns CDR1 LNHNV and CDR2 YYDKDF (reference sequence). J gave up 5 bases and V 6 bases, and 6 bases lay outside the gene matches. CDR3 length: 15 amino acids. CDR3 residues: CATRDGLAGNNEQFF. The DNA of the CDR3 is TGTGCCACCAGGGACGGACTAGCGGGTAACAATGAGCAGTTCTTC.

The chain carries TRBV6-5 and TRBJ1-2; D may be TRBD1 (6 bases). The CDR3 runs to 12 residues. V lost 8 bases, J lost 3 bases, and 10 bases lay in between. Germline CDR1 and CDR2: MNHEY and SVGAGI. CDR3 residues: CASLGHDYGYTF. CDR3 bases: TGTGCCAGCTTGGGACACGACTATGGCTACACCTTC.

This chain links TRBV6-4 with TRBJ1-1; tentative D call: TRBD1 (6 bases). V shed 6 bases and J shed 2 bases, with 13 bases lying between them. The CDR3 contains 14 residues. From germline, CDR1 is MRHNA and CDR2 SNTAGT. Here the CDR3 reads CASSPLGGNTEAFF. For the CDR3, the DNA is TGTGCCAGCAGCCCACTAGGGGGAAACACTGAAGCTTTCTTT.